The clone carrying this TCR beta chain appeared many times. Its antigen is unknown. The data are from a study of T cell repertoires in cytomegalovirus infection. Overall study findings and caveats: Cumulative public TCR beta family frequency identified carriers of CMV plus the relevant HLA.

Looked up from germline, CDR1 is KGHSH and CDR2 is LQKENI. V trimming: 3 bases; J trimming: 5 bases; junction bases outside the gene matches: 12. The CDR3 spans 16 residues. TCRdb processed the reads anew with MiXCR; each CDR3 protein has one entry. The table has about 330,000 distinct CDR3 sequences, 9% to 9.5% seen once. Input material: PBMCs. This TCR was recovered from a human donor in good health (CMV status not recorded). Some clones in this sample may be carry-over from other donors' samples. The rearrangement links TRBV18 to TRBJ2-7; the match to TRBD1 covers 8 bases. The CDR3 loop is CASSPQPMTGVDEQYF. CDR3 in DNA: TGTGCCAGCTCACCTCAGCCCATGACAGGGGTGGACGAGCAGTACTTC.